The rows below give T cell receptor beta chains drawn from one sample of a study of cytomegalovirus exposure and HLA in healthy donors. Produced via immunoSEQ multiplex PCR; TCRdb's table is partial and in-frame only. The sample lists over 150,000 clones; over 65% were seen once. Material: PBMCs. The receptors originated from a woman in her 30s in good health and CMV-seronegative. CDR3s include the opening cysteine and the closing phenylalanine or tryptophan. Each record gives: D gene, V gene, clone size, J gene, CDR3 protein, CDR3 DNA. D genes are given only for firm matches. Rows give clone size only sometimes, using once, few, many, or a class for an expanded clone.

-,TRBV18,-,TRBJ2-2,CASSPLDSLNTGELFF,TGTGCCAGCTCACCGCTGGACAGCCTTAACACCGGGGAGCTGTTTTTT
-,TRBV6-5,once,TRBJ2-7,CASSYWSGYEQYF,TGTGCCAGCAGTTACTGGTCGGGCTACGAGCAGTACTTC
-,TRBV29-1,few,TRBJ2-7,CSVEEQAYEQYF,TGCAGCGTTGAAGAACAGGCCTACGAGCAGTACTTC
TRBD2,TRBV5-1,-,TRBJ2-3,CASSFGPSGSTDTQYF,TGCGCCAGCAGCTTCGGTCCTAGCGGCAGCACAGATACGCAGTATTTT
TRBD1,TRBV5-4,once,TRBJ2-1,CASSLGGTGLTYNEQFF,TGTGCCAGCAGCTTGGGGGGGACAGGACTAACATACAATGAGCAGTTCTTC
-,TRBV13,once,TRBJ2-7,CASSPPRRGWSAYEQYF,TGTGCCAGCAGCCCACCTCGTAGGGGTTGGTCGGCCTACGAGCAGTACTTC
-,TRBV27,once,TRBJ1-1,CASSLYRRGTEAFF,TGTGCCAGCAGTTTATATAGACGCGGCACTGAAGCTTTCTTT
TRBD1,TRBV5-1,-,TRBJ2-3,CASGSQGPDTQYF,TGCGCCAGCGGCTCACAGGGGCCTGATACGCAGTATTTT
TRBD2,TRBV30,few,TRBJ2-3,CAWTGGTSPSGGSLF,TGTGCCTGGACGGGGGGGACATCACCTAGCGGGGGGTCGCTATTT
-,TRBV27,-,TRBJ1-3,CASSRRPAGNTIYF,TGTGCCAGCAGTCGTCGTCCAGCTGGAAACACCATATATTTT
-,TRBV29-1,-,TRBJ1-1,CSVGGYSEAFF,TGCAGCGTTGGGGGCTACAGTGAAGCTTTCTTT
-,TRBV27,-,TRBJ2-1,CASSPRGSYNEQFF,TGTGCCAGCAGTCCTAGAGGCTCCTACAATGAGCAGTTCTTC
TRBD1,TRBV2,-,TRBJ1-6,CASSGQASNSPLHF,TGTGCCAGCAGCGGACAGGCATCTAATTCACCCCTCCACTTT
TRBD1,TRBV19,-,TRBJ1-5,CASSMVRGRGDQPQHF,TGTGCCAGTAGTATGGTAAGGGGGCGAGGGGATCAGCCCCAGCATTTT
TRBD1,TRBV29-1,-,TRBJ2-7,CSALPTGSYEQYF,TGCAGCGCCTTACCGACAGGGAGCTACGAGCAGTACTTC
-,TRBV7-3,-,TRBJ1-1,CASSLLGGGLDTEAFF,TGTGCCAGCAGCTTATTGGGGGGGGGCCTAGACACTGAAGCTTTCTTT
TRBD1,TRBV5-1,-,TRBJ2-7,CASSLARGSYEQYF,TGCGCCAGCAGCTTGGCCAGGGGGTCCTACGAGCAGTACTTC
-,TRBV5-1,-,TRBJ1-1,CASSLWRLTEAFF,TGCGCCAGCAGCTTGTGGAGGTTGACTGAAGCTTTCTTT
TRBD2,TRBV29-1,-,TRBJ2-3,CSVGTSGSASTDTQYF,TGCAGCGTTGGTACTAGCGGGAGTGCTAGCACAGATACGCAGTATTTT
-,TRBV5-4,-,TRBJ2-1,CASSTQGINEQFF,TGTGCCAGCAGTACACAGGGAATCAATGAGCAGTTCTTC
-,TRBV5-8,-,TRBJ1-4,CASSARVATNEKLFF,TGTGCCAGCAGCGCGAGGGTTGCAACTAATGAAAAACTGTTTTTT
TRBD1,TRBV28,-,TRBJ1-2,CASRGTGEEPYGYTF,TGTGCCAGCAGGGGGACAGGGGAGGAGCCCTATGGCTACACCTTC
TRBD2,TRBV18,-,TRBJ2-7,CASSPVGDPSGRRYEQYF,TGTGCCAGCTCACCCGTGGGGGACCCGAGCGGGAGACGGTACGAGCAGTACTTC
TRBD2,TRBV29-1,-,TRBJ2-3,CSVGASGGARNTQYF,TGCAGCGTTGGGGCTAGCGGGGGGGCTAGGAATACGCAGTATTTT
TRBD1,TRBV7-2,-,TRBJ1-2,CASSRDRPNQSF,TGTGCCAGCAGCCGGGACAGGCCGAACCAGTCCTTC
-,TRBV29-1,-,TRBJ2-7,CSASGRGYEQYF,TGCAGCGCATCAGGCAGAGGGTACGAGCAGTACTTC
-,TRBV2,-,TRBJ2-7,CASSEWEDSYEQYF,TGTGCCAGCAGTGAATGGGAGGATTCCTACGAGCAGTACTTC
-,TRBV30,-,TRBJ1-4,CAWRQWGTSQLFF,TGTGCCTGGAGACAATGGGGGACTAGTCAGCTGTTTTTT
-,TRBV28,-,TRBJ2-7,CASWTNSRYEQYF,TGTGCCAGCTGGACTAATAGCCGCTACGAGCAGTACTTC
-,TRBV15,-,TRBJ2-5,CATSNRDSLYF,TGTGCCACCAGCAATAGGGACTCCCTGTACTTC
-,TRBV5-1,-,TRBJ2-7,CASSVRDFGSYEQYF,TGCGCCAGCAGCGTCCGGGACTTTGGCTCCTACGAGCAGTACTTC
-,TRBV19,once,TRBJ2-7,CASSISGRTSSYEQYF,TGTGCCAGTAGTATTTCGGGGAGGACGAGCTCCTACGAGCAGTACTTC
-,TRBV5-1,once,TRBJ2-7,CASSLLQGYEQYF,TGCGCCAGCAGCTTGCTTCAGGGTTACGAGCAGTACTTC
-,TRBV9,-,TRBJ1-2,CASSAATGNYGYTF,TGTGCCAGCAGCGCAGCGACAGGTAACTATGGCTACACCTTC
-,TRBV7-8,once,TRBJ2-1,CAGSLVTEQFF,TGTGCCGGCAGCTTAGTGACAGAGCAGTTCTTC
TRBD1,TRBV30,-,TRBJ1-1,CAWSVRGLAEAFF,TGTGCCTGGAGTGTAAGGGGGCTCGCTGAAGCTTTCTTT
TRBD2,TRBV4-1,-,TRBJ2-1,CASSQAGTRIQGEQFF,TGCGCCAGCAGCCAAGCCGGGACTAGGATTCAAGGTGAGCAGTTCTTC
-,TRBV30,-,TRBJ1-6,CAHGTDYNSPLHF,TGTGCCCATGGTACAGATTATAATTCACCCCTCCACTTT
TRBD1,TRBV5-1,-,TRBJ1-6,CASSFRQGELGSPLHF,TGCGCCAGCAGCTTTCGACAGGGGGAGCTTGGTTCACCCCTCCACTTT
-,TRBV9,few,TRBJ2-7,CASSVEGAGRGEQYF,TGTGCCAGCAGCGTTGAAGGGGCAGGGCGCGGCGAGCAGTACTTC
-,TRBV9,-,TRBJ2-7,CASSVEGAGLPRMSHEQYF,TGTGCCAGCAGCGTAGAAGGCGCGGGGCTTCCCCGAATGAGCCACGAGCAGTACTTC
TRBD1,TRBV29-1,-,TRBJ2-1,CSVEGQGATYNEQFF,TGCAGCGTTGAGGGACAGGGGGCGACCTACAATGAGCAGTTCTTC
TRBD2,TRBV5-6,-,TRBJ2-3,CASSFGSGRPDTQYF,TGTGCCAGCAGCTTCGGTAGCGGGAGACCAGATACGCAGTATTTT
TRBD1,TRBV28,-,TRBJ1-4,CASSATGGGSNEKLFF,TGTGCCAGCAGTGCGACAGGGGGGGGTTCTAATGAAAAACTGTTTTTT
-,TRBV6-1,-,TRBJ1-2,CATTDRQNYGYTF,TGTGCCACCACCGACAGGCAAAACTATGGCTACACCTTC
-,TRBV7-2,-,TRBJ2-7,CASSSRLGGEQYF,TGTGCCAGCAGCTCCAGACTCGGCGGGGAGCAGTACTTC
-,TRBV2,-,TRBJ1-1,CASSTGYVGNTEAFF,TGTGCCTCATCCACGGGGTATGTAGGGAACACTGAAGCTTTCTTT
TRBD1,TRBV10-3,-,TRBJ1-1,CAISDRPDRVNTEAFF,TGTGCCATCAGTGATCGGCCGGACAGGGTTAACACTGAAGCTTTCTTT
TRBD2,TRBV7-6,-,TRBJ2-1,CASSPASGGFNNEQFF,TGTGCCAGCAGCCCTGCTAGCGGGGGGTTCAACAATGAGCAGTTCTTC
-,TRBV30,-,TRBJ1-6,CAWSVRAGNSPLHF,TGTGCCTGGAGTGTACGGGCAGGGAATTCACCCCTCCACTTT
-,TRBV5-1,once,TRBJ1-1,CASSLDRGGNTEAFF,TGCGCCAGCAGCTTGGATAGGGGCGGAAATACTGAAGCTTTCTTT
-,TRBV6-1,-,TRBJ1-1,CASSDPRAGGRTEAFF,TGTGCCAGCAGTGATCCTCGGGCTGGCGGGCGGACTGAAGCTTTCTTT
-,TRBV10-3,-,TRBJ2-2,CAISESSIKTGELFF,TGTGCCATCAGTGAGTCTTCTATTAAAACCGGGGAGCTGTTTTTT
-,TRBV29-1,-,TRBJ2-5,CSVGTVETQYF,TGCAGCGTCGGGACTGTGGAGACCCAGTACTTC
-,TRBV6-5,-,TRBJ1-1,CASSYSKQTNTEAFF,TGTGCCAGCAGTTACTCGAAGCAGACAAACACTGAAGCTTTCTTT